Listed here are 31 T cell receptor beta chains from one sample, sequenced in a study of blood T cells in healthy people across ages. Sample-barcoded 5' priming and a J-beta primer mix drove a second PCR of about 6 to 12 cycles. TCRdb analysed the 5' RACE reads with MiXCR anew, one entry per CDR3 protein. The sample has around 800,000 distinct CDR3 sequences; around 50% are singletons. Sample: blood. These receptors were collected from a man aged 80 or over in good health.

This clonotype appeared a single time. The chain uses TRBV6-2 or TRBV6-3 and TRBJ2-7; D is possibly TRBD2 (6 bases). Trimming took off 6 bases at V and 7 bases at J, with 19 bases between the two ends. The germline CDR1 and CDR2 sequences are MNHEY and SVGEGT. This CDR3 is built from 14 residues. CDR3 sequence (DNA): TGTGCCAGCAGCCAAAGCGGGTACGGCGGGGAGCAGTACTTC. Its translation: CASSQSGYGGEQYF.

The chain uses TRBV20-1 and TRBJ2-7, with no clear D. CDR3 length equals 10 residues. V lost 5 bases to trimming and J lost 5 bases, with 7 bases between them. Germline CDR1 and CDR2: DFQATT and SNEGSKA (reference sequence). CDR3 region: CSAGVNEQYF. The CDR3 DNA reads TGCAGTGCTGGGGTGAACGAGCAGTACTTC.

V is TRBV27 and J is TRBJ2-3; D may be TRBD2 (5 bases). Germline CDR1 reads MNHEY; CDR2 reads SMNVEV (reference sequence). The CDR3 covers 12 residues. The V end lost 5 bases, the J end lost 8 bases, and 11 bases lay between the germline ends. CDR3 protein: CASSPGLSTQYF. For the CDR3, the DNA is TGTGCCAGCAGTCCCGGACTTTCTACGCAGTATTTT.

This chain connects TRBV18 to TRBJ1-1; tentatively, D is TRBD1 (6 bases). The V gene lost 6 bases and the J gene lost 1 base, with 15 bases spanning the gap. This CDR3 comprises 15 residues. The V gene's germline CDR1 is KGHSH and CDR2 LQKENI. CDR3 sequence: CASSVGTPQNTEAFF. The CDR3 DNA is TGTGCCAGCTCGGTTGGGACACCACAGAACACTGAAGCTTTCTTT.

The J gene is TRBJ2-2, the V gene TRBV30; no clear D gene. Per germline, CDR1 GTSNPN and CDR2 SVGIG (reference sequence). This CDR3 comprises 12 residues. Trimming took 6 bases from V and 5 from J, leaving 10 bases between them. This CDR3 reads CACDKLTGELFF. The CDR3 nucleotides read TGTGCCTGTGACAAGCTAACCGGGGAGCTGTTTTTT.

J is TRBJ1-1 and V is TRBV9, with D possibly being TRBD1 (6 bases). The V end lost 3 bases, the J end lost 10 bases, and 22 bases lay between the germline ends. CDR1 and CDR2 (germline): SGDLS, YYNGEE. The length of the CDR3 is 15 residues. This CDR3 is CASSAATMGQLPAFF. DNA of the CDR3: TGTGCCAGCAGCGCCGCCACTATGGGACAATTACCAGCTTTCTTT.

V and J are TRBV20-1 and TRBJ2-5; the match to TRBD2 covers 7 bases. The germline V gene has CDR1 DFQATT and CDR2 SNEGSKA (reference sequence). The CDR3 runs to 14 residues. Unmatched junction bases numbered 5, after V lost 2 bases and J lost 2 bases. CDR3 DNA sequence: TGCAGTGCTAGATCCCCTAGCGGTCAAGAGACCCAGTACTTC. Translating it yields CSARSPSGQETQYF.

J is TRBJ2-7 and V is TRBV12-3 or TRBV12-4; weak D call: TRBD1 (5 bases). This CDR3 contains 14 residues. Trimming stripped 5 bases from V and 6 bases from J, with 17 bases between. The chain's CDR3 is CASSPRRVSGEQYF. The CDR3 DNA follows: TGTGCCAGCAGTCCCCGCAGGGTATCTGGCGAGCAGTACTTC.

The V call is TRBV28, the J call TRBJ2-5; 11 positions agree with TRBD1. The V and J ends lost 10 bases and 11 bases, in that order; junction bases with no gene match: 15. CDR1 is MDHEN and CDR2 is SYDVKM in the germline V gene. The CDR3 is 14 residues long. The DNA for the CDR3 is TGTGCCACCGGGAGGACAGGGGGCGGCCGGGAGCAGTACTTC. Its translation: CATGRTGGGREQYF.

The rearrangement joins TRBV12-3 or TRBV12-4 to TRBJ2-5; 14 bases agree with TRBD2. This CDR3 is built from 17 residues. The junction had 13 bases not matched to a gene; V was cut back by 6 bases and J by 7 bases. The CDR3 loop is CASRAGTSGSNVGTQYF. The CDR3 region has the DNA TGTGCCAGCAGAGCCGGGACTAGCGGGAGCAATGTTGGGACCCAGTACTTC.

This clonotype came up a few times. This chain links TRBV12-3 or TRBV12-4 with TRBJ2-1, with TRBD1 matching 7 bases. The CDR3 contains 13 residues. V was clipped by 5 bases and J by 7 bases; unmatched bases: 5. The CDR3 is CASSLGQPNEQFF. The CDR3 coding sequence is TGTGCCAGCAGTCTGGGACAGCCGAATGAGCAGTTCTTC.

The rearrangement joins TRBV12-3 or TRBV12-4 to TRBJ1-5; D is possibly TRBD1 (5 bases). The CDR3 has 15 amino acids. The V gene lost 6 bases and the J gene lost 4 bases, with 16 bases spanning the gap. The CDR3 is CASRESGTGNQPQHF. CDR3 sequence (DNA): TGTGCCAGCAGAGAGTCCGGGACGGGTAATCAGCCCCAGCATTTT.

CDR3 sequence: CASSSRPDSEAFF. The CDR3 bases are TGTGCCAGCAGCTCCAGACCTGACTCTGAAGCTTTCTTT. The chain has TRBV7-9 and TRBJ1-1; D gene uncertain. V was shortened by 4 bases and J by 6 bases, with 12 bases between the two germline ends. The CDR3 spans 13 residues. Germline V gene sequence: CDR1 SEHNR, CDR2 FQNEAQ (reference sequence).

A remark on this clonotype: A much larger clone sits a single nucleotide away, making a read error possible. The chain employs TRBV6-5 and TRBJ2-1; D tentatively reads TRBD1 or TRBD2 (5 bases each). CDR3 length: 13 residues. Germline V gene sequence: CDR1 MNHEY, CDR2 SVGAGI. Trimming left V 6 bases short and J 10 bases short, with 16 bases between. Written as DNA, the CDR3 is TGTGCCAGCAGGGGACCTCCTTCCTACGAGCAGTTCTTC. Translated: CASRGPPSYEQFF.

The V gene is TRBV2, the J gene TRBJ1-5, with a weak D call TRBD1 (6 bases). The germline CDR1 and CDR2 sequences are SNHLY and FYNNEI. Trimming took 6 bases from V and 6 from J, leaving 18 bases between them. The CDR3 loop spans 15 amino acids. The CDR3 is CASRQDRTAGQPQHF. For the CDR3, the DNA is TGTGCCAGCAGGCAGGATAGGACAGCGGGTCAGCCCCAGCATTTT.

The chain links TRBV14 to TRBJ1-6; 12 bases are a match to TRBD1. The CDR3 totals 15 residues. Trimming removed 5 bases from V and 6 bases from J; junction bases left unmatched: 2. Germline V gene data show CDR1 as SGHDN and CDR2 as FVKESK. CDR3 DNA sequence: TGTGCCAGCAGCGGGACAGGGGGCAGTAATTCACCCCTCCACTTT. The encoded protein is CASSGTGGSNSPLHF.

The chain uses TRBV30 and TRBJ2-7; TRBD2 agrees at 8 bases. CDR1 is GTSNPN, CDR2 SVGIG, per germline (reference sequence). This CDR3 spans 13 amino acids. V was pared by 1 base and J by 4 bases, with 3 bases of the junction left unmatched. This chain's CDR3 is CAWSGLAGYEQYF. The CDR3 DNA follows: TGTGCCTGGAGTGGGTTAGCGGGGTACGAGCAGTACTTC.

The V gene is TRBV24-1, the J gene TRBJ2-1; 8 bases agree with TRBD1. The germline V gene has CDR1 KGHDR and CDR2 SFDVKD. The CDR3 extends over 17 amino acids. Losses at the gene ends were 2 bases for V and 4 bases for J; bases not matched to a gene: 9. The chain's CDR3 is CATSDSQQGVRYNEQFF. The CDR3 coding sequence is TGTGCCACCAGTGATTCCCAACAGGGGGTGAGATACAATGAGCAGTTCTTC.

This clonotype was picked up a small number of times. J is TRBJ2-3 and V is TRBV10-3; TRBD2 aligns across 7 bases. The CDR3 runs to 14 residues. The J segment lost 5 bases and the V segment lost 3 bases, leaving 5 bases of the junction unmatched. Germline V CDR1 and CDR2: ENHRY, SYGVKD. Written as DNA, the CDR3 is TGTGCCATCAGTGACCAATTAGCGGGAGATACGCAGTATTTT. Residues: CAISDQLAGDTQYF.

CDR3 sequence (DNA): TGCAGCGTTGTTCAGATGAACACTGAAGCTTTCTTT. Protein sequence: CSVVQMNTEAFF. The chain is built from TRBV29-1 and TRBJ1-1, with D unclear. Germline V gene lookup returns CDR1 SQVTM and CDR2 ANQGSEA. The V end lost 4 bases, the J end lost 0 bases, and 6 bases lay between the germline ends. The CDR3 consists of 12 residues.

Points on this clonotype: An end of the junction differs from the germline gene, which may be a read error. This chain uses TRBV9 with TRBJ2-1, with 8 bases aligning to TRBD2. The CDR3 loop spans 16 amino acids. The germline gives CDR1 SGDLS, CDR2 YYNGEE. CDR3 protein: CTSSVPSGSSYNEQFF. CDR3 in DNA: TGTACCAGCAGCGTACCGAGCGGGAGCTCCTACAATGAGCAGTTCTTC.

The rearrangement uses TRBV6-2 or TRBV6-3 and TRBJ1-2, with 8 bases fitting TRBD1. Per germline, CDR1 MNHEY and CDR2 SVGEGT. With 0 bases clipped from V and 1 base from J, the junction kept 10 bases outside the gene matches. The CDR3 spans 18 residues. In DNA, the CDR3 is TGTGCCAGCAGTTACTCGGCGGGACAGGAATTTAATAACTATGGCTACACCTTC. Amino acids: CASSYSAGQEFNNYGYTF.

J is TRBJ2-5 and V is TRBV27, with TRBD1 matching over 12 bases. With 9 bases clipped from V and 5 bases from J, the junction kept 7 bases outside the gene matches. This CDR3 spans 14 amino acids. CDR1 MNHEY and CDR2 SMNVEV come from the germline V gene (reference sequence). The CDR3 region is CASSGTGGLETQYF. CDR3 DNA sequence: TGTGCCAGTTCCGGGACAGGGGGCCTCGAGACCCAGTACTTC.

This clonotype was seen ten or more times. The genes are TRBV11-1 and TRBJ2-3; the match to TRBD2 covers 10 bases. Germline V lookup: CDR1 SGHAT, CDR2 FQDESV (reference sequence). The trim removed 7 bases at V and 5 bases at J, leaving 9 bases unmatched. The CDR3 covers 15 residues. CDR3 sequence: CASTSASGSVDTQYF. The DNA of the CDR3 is TGTGCCAGCACTTCGGCTAGCGGGAGTGTAGATACGCAGTATTTT. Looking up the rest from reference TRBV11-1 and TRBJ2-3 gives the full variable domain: EAEVAQSPRYKITEKSQAVAFWCDPISGHATLYWYRQILGQGPELLVQFQDESVVDDSQLPKDRFSAERLKGVDSTLKIQPAELGDSAMYLCASTSASGSVDTQYFGPGTRLTVL.

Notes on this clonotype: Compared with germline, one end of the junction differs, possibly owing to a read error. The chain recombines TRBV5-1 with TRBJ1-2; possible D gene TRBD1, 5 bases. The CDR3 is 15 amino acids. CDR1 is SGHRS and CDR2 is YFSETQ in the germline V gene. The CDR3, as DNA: TGCCCCAGCAGCCCGCGGGACTGGCAGGAGGCTGGCTACACCTTC. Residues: CPSSPRDWQEAGYTF.

CDR3 protein: CASSLTRLAGVDEQFF. The CDR3 bases are TGTGCCAGCAGCTTAACCCGACTAGCGGGGGTTGATGAGCAGTTCTTC. The chain links TRBV7-2 to TRBJ2-1; TRBD2 agrees at 12 bases. The junction had 7 bases not matched to a gene; V was cut back by 2 bases and J by 8 bases. Germline V gene lookup returns CDR1 SGHTA and CDR2 FQGNSA. This CDR3 is built from 16 residues.

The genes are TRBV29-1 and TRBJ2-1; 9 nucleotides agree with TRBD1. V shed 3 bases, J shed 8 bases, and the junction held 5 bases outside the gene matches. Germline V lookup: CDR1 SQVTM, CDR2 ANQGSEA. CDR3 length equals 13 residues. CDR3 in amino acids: CSVDATGGDEQFF. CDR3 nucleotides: TGCAGCGTTGACGCGACAGGGGGGGATGAGCAGTTCTTC.

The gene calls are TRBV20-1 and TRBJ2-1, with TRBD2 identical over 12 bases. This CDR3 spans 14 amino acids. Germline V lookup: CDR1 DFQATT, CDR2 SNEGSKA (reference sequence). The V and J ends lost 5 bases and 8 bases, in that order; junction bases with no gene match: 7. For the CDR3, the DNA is TGCAGTGCTCCCCTAGCGGGAGGGGGCGATGAGCAGTTCTTC. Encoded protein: CSAPLAGGGDEQFF.

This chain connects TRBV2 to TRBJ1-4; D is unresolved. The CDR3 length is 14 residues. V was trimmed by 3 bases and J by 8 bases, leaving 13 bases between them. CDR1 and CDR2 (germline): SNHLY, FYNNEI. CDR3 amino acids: CASSERNLAEKLFF. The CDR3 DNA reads TGTGCCAGCAGTGAGCGGAACCTAGCGGAAAAACTGTTTTTT.

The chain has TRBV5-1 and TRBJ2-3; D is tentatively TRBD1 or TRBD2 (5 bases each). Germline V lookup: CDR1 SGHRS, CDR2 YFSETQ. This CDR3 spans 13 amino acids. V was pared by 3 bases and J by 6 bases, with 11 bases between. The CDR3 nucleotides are TGCGCCAGCAGCTGGGGCCGAGGGGATACGCAGTATTTT. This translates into CASSWGRGDTQYF.

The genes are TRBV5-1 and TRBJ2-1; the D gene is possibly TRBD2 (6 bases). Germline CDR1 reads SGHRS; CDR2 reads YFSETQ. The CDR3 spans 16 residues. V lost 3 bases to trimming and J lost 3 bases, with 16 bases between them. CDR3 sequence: CASSSVAGPSYNEQFF. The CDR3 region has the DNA TGCGCCAGCAGCTCCGTCGCGGGGCCGAGCTACAATGAGCAGTTCTTC.